A single sample gave rise to the 9 T cell receptor beta chains below, sequenced in a study of blood T cells in healthy people across ages. A sample-barcoded 5' primer and a J-beta primer mix were used in a second PCR of about 7 to 12 cycles. Using its own MiXCR run on the 5' RACE reads, TCRdb lists one record per CDR3 protein. The profile shows roughly 730,000 distinct CDR3 sequences, more than 55% of them singletons. Sequenced input: blood. All receptors come from a man in his forties in good health.

J is TRBJ1-4 and V is TRBV6-5; weak D call: TRBD1 (5 bases). CDR1 MNHEY and CDR2 SVGAGI come from the germline V gene. Trimming left V 2 bases short and J 7 bases short, with 8 bases between. The CDR3 spans 13 residues. CDR3 region: CASSYGGVEKLFF. The CDR3 bases are TGTGCCAGCAGTTACGGGGGTGTTGAAAAACTGTTTTTT.

Only a few counts were recorded for this clonotype. The gene calls are TRBV5-4 and TRBJ1-2; no reliable D call. Trimming removed 10 bases at V and 6 bases at J, with 19 bases between. The V gene's germline CDR1 is SGHNT and CDR2 YYREEE (reference sequence). The CDR3 consists of 13 residues. The CDR3 DNA follows: TGTGCCTATGATGTGGGGTATCGAAATGGCTACACCTTC. This translates into CAYDVGYRNGYTF.

There are a few counts of this clonotype. The V call is TRBV5-1, the J call TRBJ2-3; TRBD2 agrees at 9 bases. This CDR3 region has 16 residues. With 5 bases clipped from V and 4 bases from J, the junction kept 11 bases outside the gene matches. Germline-derived CDR1 and CDR2 are SGHRS and YFSETQ. The CDR3 DNA is TGCGCCAGCAGTTCTGCGCGGGGGGGCGGCGCAGATACGCAGTATTTT. Amino acid sequence: CASSSARGGGADTQYF.

On this clonotype itself: One base away lies a much larger clone, so this may be a sequencing read error. The rearrangement uses TRBV7-2 and TRBJ2-5; D gene uncertain. CDR1 SGHTA and CDR2 FQGNSA come from the germline V gene. Trimming removed 8 bases from V and 11 bases from J, with 15 bases in between. The CDR3 loop spans 11 amino acids. This chain's CDR3 is CASHSYNEQYF. The CDR3 nucleotides are TGTGCCAGCCACAGTTACAATGAGCAGTACTTC.

J is TRBJ2-5 and V is TRBV20-1, with D possibly being TRBD1 or TRBD2 (5 bases each). The end of the DNA is better explained by TRBJ2-7, so the J call may be wrong. Germline CDR1 DFQATT, CDR2 SNEGSKA (reference sequence). CDR3 length: 15 residues. The CDR3 bases are TGCAGTGCTAGGAGCGATGTAGCGAGGGGCTACGAGCAGTACTTC. Translating it yields CSARSDVARGYEQYF.

There are a few counts of this clonotype. The chain joins TRBV13 to TRBJ2-3, with 7 bases identical to TRBD2. With 5 bases clipped from V and 1 base from J, the junction kept 15 bases outside the gene matches. CDR3 size: 18 residues. CDR1 and CDR2 (germline): PRHDT, FYEKMQ (reference sequence). The CDR3 nucleotides read TGTGCCAGCAGCCCACCATATGCGGGAGATCCTGGCACAGATACGCAGTATTTT. It specifies CASSPPYAGDPGTDTQYF.

This rearrangement joins TRBV10-3 to TRBJ2-3; 13 bases are a match to TRBD2. Per germline, CDR1 ENHRY and CDR2 SYGVKD. Trimming cost V 10 bases and J 0 bases; bases outside gene matches: 10. The CDR3 is 17 amino acids. The CDR3 spells CATMHRTSGGSTDTQYF. As DNA, the CDR3 is TGTGCCACTATGCACAGGACTAGCGGGGGAAGCACAGATACGCAGTATTTT.

This chain joins TRBV5-5 and TRBJ2-4; D is possibly TRBD1 or TRBD2 (5 bases each). V was trimmed by 1 base and J by 0 bases, leaving 8 bases between them. Germline V CDR1 and CDR2: SGHKS, YYEKEE (reference sequence). The CDR3 length is 15 residues. CDR3 bases: TGTGCCAGCAGCTTGAGGGACCTAGCCAAAAACATTCAGTACTTC. Translating gives CASSLRDLAKNIQYF.

This chain uses TRBV12-3 or TRBV12-4 with TRBJ1-2; 8 nucleotides line up with TRBD1. J lost 4 bases, V lost 6 bases, and 13 bases had no gene match. This CDR3 spans 16 amino acids. CDR3 in DNA: TGTGCCAGCAGCCCTAGCCGTATGACAGGGGTCTATGGCTACACCTTC. Translated: CASSPSRMTGVYGYTF.